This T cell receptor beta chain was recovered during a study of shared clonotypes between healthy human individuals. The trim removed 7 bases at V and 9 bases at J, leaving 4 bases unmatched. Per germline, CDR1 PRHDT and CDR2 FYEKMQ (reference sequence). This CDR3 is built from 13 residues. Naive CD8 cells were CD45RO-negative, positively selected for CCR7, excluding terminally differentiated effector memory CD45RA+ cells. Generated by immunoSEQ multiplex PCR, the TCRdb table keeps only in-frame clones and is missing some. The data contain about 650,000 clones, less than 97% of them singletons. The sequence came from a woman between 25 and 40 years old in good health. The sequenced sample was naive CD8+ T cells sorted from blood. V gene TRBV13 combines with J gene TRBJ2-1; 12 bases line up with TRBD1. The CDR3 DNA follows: TGTGCCAGCACCCTGGGACAGGGGGCTGAGCAGTTCTTC. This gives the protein CASTLGQGAEQFF.